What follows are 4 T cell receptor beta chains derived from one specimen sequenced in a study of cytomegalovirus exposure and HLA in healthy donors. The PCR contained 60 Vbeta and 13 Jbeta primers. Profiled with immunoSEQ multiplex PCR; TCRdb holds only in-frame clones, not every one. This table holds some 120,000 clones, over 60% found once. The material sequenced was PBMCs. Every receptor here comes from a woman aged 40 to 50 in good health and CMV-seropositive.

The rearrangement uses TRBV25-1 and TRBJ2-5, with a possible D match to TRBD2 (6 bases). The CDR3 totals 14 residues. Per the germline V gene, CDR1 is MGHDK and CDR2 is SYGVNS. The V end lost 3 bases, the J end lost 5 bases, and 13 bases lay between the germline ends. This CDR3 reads CASSDHAGRETQYF. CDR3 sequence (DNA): TGTGCCAGCAGTGACCACGCAGGGAGGGAGACCCAGTACTTC. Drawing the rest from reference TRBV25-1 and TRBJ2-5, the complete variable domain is EADIYQTPRYLVIGTGKKITLECSQTMGHDKMYWYQQDPGMELHLIHYSYGVNSTEKGDLSSESTVSRIRTEHFPLTLESARPSHTSQYLCASSDHAGRETQYFGPGTRLLVL.

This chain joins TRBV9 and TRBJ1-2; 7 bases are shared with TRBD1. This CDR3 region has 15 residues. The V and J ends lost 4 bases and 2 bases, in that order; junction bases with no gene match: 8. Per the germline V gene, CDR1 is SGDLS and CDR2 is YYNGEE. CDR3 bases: TGTGCCAGCAGCACCCGGGAACAGGGGAACTATGGCTACACCTTC. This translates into CASSTREQGNYGYTF.

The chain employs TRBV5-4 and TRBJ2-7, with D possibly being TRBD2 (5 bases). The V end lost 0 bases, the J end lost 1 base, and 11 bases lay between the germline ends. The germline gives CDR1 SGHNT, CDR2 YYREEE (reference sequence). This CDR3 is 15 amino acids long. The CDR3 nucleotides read TGTGCCAGCAGCTTGGCTACTGGGAGTTCCTACGAGCAGTACTTC. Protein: CASSLATGSSYEQYF.

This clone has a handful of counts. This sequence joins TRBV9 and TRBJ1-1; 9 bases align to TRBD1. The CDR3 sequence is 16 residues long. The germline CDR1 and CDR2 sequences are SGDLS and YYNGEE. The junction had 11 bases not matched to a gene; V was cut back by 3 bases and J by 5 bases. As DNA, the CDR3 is TGTGCCAGCAGCGGCGGGACAGGGACGGGAGGGACTGAAGCTTTCTTT. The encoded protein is CASSGGTGTGGTEAFF.